A single sample gave rise to the 17 T cell receptor beta chains below, sequenced in a study of cytomegalovirus exposure and HLA in healthy donors. The primer mix had 60 Vbeta and 13 Jbeta primers. Clones were sequenced by immunoSEQ multiplex PCR, and TCRdb holds only the in-frame ones, with some missing. The sample yields a few hundred thousand clones, around 66% seen once. The sequencing sample was made of PBMCs. The receptors were gathered from a female donor in good health and CMV-seronegative.

The V call is TRBV9, the J call TRBJ2-7; D is perhaps TRBD2 (6 bases). The V end lost 0 bases, the J end lost 2 bases, and 18 bases lay between the germline ends. The CDR3 sequence is 17 residues long. CDR1 SGDLS and CDR2 YYNGEE come from the germline V gene. The CDR3 nucleotides read TGTGCCAGCAGCGTAGACGGGTTAGCGGATAGAACCTACGAGCAGTACTTC. Its translation: CASSVDGLADRTYEQYF. The complete variable domain, with remaining parts taken from reference TRBV9 and TRBJ2-7, reads DSGVTQTPKHLITATGQRVTLRCSPRSGDLSVYWYQQSLDQGLQFLIQYYNGEERAKGNILERFSAQQFPDLHSELNLSSLELGDSALYFCASSVDGLADRTYEQYFGPGTRLTVT.

The J gene is TRBJ2-7, the V gene TRBV5-4; 9 bases agree with TRBD2. Germline V gives CDR1 SGHNT, CDR2 YYREEE (reference sequence). The CDR3 is 15 amino acids. The junction had 7 bases not matched to a gene; V was cut back by 4 bases and J by 2 bases. CDR3 loop: CASSPRGGAAYEQYF. The CDR3 DNA reads as TGTGCCAGCAGCCCGCGCGGGGGGGCCGCCTACGAGCAGTACTTC.

The rearrangement links TRBV7-7 to TRBJ2-5; TRBD1 agrees at 12 bases. Germline V gene sequence: CDR1 SSHAT, CDR2 FNYEAQ (reference sequence). V shed 5 bases and J 5 bases; nucleotides not matched to a gene: 9. The CDR3 totals 16 residues. This chain's CDR3 is CASSHPGQGARETQYF. CDR3 in DNA: TGTGCCAGCAGCCATCCGGGACAGGGGGCGCGGGAGACCCAGTACTTC.

The J gene is TRBJ1-1, the V gene TRBV7-9; tentative D call: TRBD1 (5 bases). Trimming stripped 3 bases from V and 5 bases from J, with 13 bases between. This CDR3 has 14 residues. Germline V gene sequence: CDR1 SEHNR, CDR2 FQNEAQ (reference sequence). The CDR3 protein is CASSLGTSGTEAFF. CDR3 sequence (DNA): TGTGCCAGCAGCTTGGGCACGTCAGGGACTGAAGCTTTCTTT.

The rearrangement links TRBV7-9 to TRBJ2-3; the D gene is possibly TRBD2 (6 bases). The CDR3 runs 13 residues. V was clipped by 1 base and J by 7 bases, with 9 bases between them. Germline V gene sequence: CDR1 SEHNR, CDR2 FQNEAQ (reference sequence). CDR3 sequence (DNA): TGTGCCAGCAGCTTAGAGGGGAGGAATACGCAGTATTTT. Translated: CASSLEGRNTQYF.

This clone was observed a few times. The genes are TRBV29-1 and TRBJ2-3; 13 nucleotides align to TRBD2. Looked up from germline, CDR1 is SQVTM and CDR2 is ANQGSEA. CDR3 size: 17 residues. J gave up 3 bases and V 5 bases, and 11 bases lay outside the gene matches. The CDR3 coding sequence is TGCAGCGTTCAAACTGGGACTAGCGGGAAGGCAACAGATACGCAGTATTTT. Translating it yields CSVQTGTSGKATDTQYF.

This chain links TRBV11-2 with TRBJ2-3; D gene uncertain. V lost 5 bases and J 0 bases, leaving 9 bases between the germline ends. CDR3 length: 14 residues. CDR1 is SGHAT, CDR2 FQNNGV, per germline. As DNA, the CDR3 is TGTGCCAGCAGCCCCAGGCCTAGCACAGATACGCAGTATTTT. Translation gives CASSPRPSTDTQYF.

The chain joins TRBV6-1 to TRBJ2-3; D possibly corresponds to TRBD1 (6 bases). Trimming removed 6 bases from V and 5 bases from J, with 12 bases in between. The CDR3 has 13 amino acids. Looked up from germline, CDR1 is MNHNS and CDR2 is SASEGT. The CDR3 spells CASSKTGLDTQYF. In DNA form, the CDR3 reads TGTGCCAGCAGCAAAACAGGGTTAGATACGCAGTATTTT.

The chain employs TRBV4-2 and TRBJ1-5, with 7 positions matching TRBD1. V was clipped by 1 base and J by 6 bases; unmatched bases: 6. CDR1 is LGHNA, CDR2 YNFKEQ, per germline. This CDR3 comprises 15 residues. The CDR3 nucleotides read TGTGCCAGCAGCCAAGCGACAGGGTCCACTCAGCCCCAGCATTTT. This sequence encodes CASSQATGSTQPQHF.

The chain combines TRBV2 with TRBJ2-7; 11 positions match TRBD2. This CDR3 has 17 amino acids. CDR1 is SNHLY and CDR2 is FYNNEI in the germline V gene. V was pared by 8 bases and J by 4 bases, with 16 bases of the junction left unmatched. CDR3 DNA sequence: TGTGCCAGCTCTCGGCGGTCACTAGCGGGAGCGGTATACGAGCAGTACTTC. Amino acids: CASSRRSLAGAVYEQYF.

This chain joins TRBV27 and TRBJ2-7, with 7 bases fitting TRBD1. There are 13 residues in the CDR3. Germline CDR1 is MNHEY and CDR2 is SMNVEV (reference sequence). The V segment lost 6 bases and the J segment 2 bases; nucleotides outside the gene matches: 4. CDR3: CASSVTGPYEQYF. The CDR3, as DNA: TGTGCCAGCAGCGTGACAGGGCCCTACGAGCAGTACTTC.

This clone was observed a few times. The chain couples TRBV28 to TRBJ2-2; a weak D match, TRBD2 (5 bases). CDR3 size: 14 residues. CDR1 is MDHEN, CDR2 SYDVKM, per germline. V gave up 5 bases and J gave up 4 bases, with 11 bases separating them. The CDR3 reads CASSDLSVTGELFF. The CDR3 DNA follows: TGTGCCAGCAGTGACCTTAGCGTCACCGGGGAGCTGTTTTTT.

This clone appeared a single time. V and J are TRBV2 and TRBJ1-1; 8 bases fit TRBD1. Looked up from germline, CDR1 is SNHLY and CDR2 is FYNNEI. V dropped 7 bases and J dropped 2; count of bases not matched to a gene: 6. This CDR3 has 14 residues. This chain's CDR3 is CASTQGQGNTEAFF. In DNA form, the CDR3 reads TGTGCCAGCACTCAAGGACAGGGAAACACTGAAGCTTTCTTT.

This clone was seen once. The CDR3 DNA follows: TGTGCCAGCAGTCCGGACAGGGGTTATACCTACGAGCAGTACTTC. Translated: CASSPDRGYTYEQYF. This chain connects TRBV6-1 to TRBJ2-7, with 9 bases matching TRBD1. The CDR3 length is 15 residues. The ends lost 5 bases at V and 2 bases at J; junction bases unmatched: 7. Germline CDR1 is MNHNS and CDR2 is SASEGT.

The chain couples TRBV5-6 to TRBJ1-5, with TRBD1 as a possible D gene (6 bases). Germline V CDR1 and CDR2: SGHDT, YYEEEE. The V and J ends lost 2 bases and 7 bases respectively, with 13 bases between them. This CDR3 comprises 14 residues. The DNA of the CDR3 is TGTGCCAGCAGCTTCCAACAGGGCGGACAGCCCCAGCATTTT. Amino acid sequence: CASSFQQGGQPQHF.

In DNA, the CDR3 is TGTGCCAGCAGTTTAGCCTCGGGGGCGGGAGGGTCCTACGAGCAGTACTTC. Its translation is CASSLASGAGGSYEQYF. The chain is built from TRBV28 and TRBJ2-7; 9 bases align to TRBD2. After removal of 2 bases from V and 1 base from J, the junction contained 9 bases not matched to a gene. The CDR3 length is 17 residues. The germline CDR1 and CDR2 sequences are MDHEN and SYDVKM.

This chain joins TRBV11-3 and TRBJ1-2; D is perhaps TRBD1 (6 bases). Germline-derived CDR1 and CDR2 are SGHNT and YENEEA. CDR3 length: 13 residues. V was trimmed by 4 bases and J by 8 bases, leaving 14 bases between them. DNA of the CDR3: TGTGCCAGCAGCTCCCTAAAGGGGGTCGGCTACACCTTC. Translating it yields CASSSLKGVGYTF.